This T cell receptor beta chain originates from a study of stem cell transplantation in POMP-related autoinflammatory disease (dated by TCRdb to 2020 to 2023). Study-wide context: It was hypothesized that MHC class I-dependent CD8+ T-cell differentiation and positive selection are impaired by defective thymoproteasomes, resulting in skewing of the TRB repertoire. Before transplant, CD4+ naive T-cell skewing, low CD8+ T-cell proportions, and reduced T-cell cytokine secretion were observed in patients. Through one year post-transplant, neutrophils and platelets showed 100% donor engraftment on DNA chimerism analysis. To find out how POMP deficiency affects T-cell receptor beta repertoire diversity and CDR3 characteristics, high-throughput TRB sequencing was used. What the study reported, not specific to this receptor: In PRAID patients, the trend toward lower diversity and increased clonality reached statistical significance only for regulatory T cells. A trend toward lower TRB diversity and higher clonality was observed in PRAID patients across all analyzed T-cell subsets. The number of unique TRB V-J gene pairings was restricted in PRAID patients.

Library preparation employed the immunoSEQ multiplex PCR assay. The published analysis was carried out like this. Repertoire diversity was quantified with Shannon entropy, accounting for clonal size distribution. The Gini-Simpson index (Simpson_1-D) was used to measure inequality in clonotype distribution. TCRdb took over this immuneACCESS table, retaining in-frame rearrangements with V and J assigned. Such tables are incomplete; in checked studies, under half of the missing clones stem from an unresolved V gene, and the remainder is unexplained. The DNA was the basis for D and trimming; V, J and clone size are from that table. In this sample the table shows some 4,900 clones, more than 85% of which occur a single time. Jointly, the top ten make up more than 2% of the sample. The time point label corresponds to: after hematopoietic stem cell transplant. PRAID was characterized by prominent immunodeficiency alongside autoinflammation. Prior to TRB sequencing, T-cell subsets (conventional T cells, CD8+ T cells, regulatory T cells, T follicular helper cells) were sorted.

The germline V gene yields MNHEY for CDR1 and SVGEGT for CDR2. The CDR3 goes from the cysteine to the phenylalanine over 15 residues. The read is trimmed to its CDR3 DNA, 45 bases read in frame from base 1. Relative to germline, V is 2 bases shorter and J is 2 bases shorter, with 13 bases between their ends. As regards this clone: This receptor's antigen is unknown. No per-base quality is available; no much larger clone lies one base away.

The receptor comes from a human patient with POMP-related autoinflammation and immune dysregulation (PRAID). Following a transplant, some T lymphocytes may have been derived from the graft donor. Here the chain combines TRBV6-2 or TRBV6-3 and TRBJ2-7, with TRBD2 perhaps the D gene, on 6 matching bases. The sample was CD8+ T cells from PBMCs, taken after stem cell transplantation. The sequenced DNA is TGTGCCAGCAGTTACGCGGGACTGGGTACCTACGAGCAGTACTTC. The encoded protein is CASSYAGLGTYEQYF.